This record looks at one T cell receptor beta chain sequence and its context. Under the authors' procedure: Cell counts per sample came from amplifying reference gene primers. Profiling relied on immunoSEQ multiplex PCR, and the TCRdb table lists in-frame clones only, not all of them. That table furnishes V, J and clone size, whereas the DNA furnished D and trimming. The sample contains about 120,000 clones, approximately 88% of which appear only once. The sample originates from a study of blood T cell repertoires in COVID-19. The overall study: The samples span acute and convalescent COVID-19 from the United States, Italy and Spain. The analysed material was cDNA or gDNA that came from T cells, B-cell-depleted T cells, or PBMCs.

CDR3 size: 15 residues. CDR1 and CDR2 from the germline V gene are SGHNT and YYREEE (reference sequence). V shed 2 bases and J 1 base; nucleotides not matched to a gene: 3. The sequence was collected from a man between 50 and 59 years old with acute or convalescent COVID-19. Sequences were obtained from peripheral blood. This chain joins TRBV5-4 and TRBJ2-3; 8 positions match TRBD1. CDR3 nucleotides: TGTGCCAGCAGCTTACCGGGACAGGGCACAGATACGCAGTATTTT. Translating gives CASSLPGQGTDTQYF.